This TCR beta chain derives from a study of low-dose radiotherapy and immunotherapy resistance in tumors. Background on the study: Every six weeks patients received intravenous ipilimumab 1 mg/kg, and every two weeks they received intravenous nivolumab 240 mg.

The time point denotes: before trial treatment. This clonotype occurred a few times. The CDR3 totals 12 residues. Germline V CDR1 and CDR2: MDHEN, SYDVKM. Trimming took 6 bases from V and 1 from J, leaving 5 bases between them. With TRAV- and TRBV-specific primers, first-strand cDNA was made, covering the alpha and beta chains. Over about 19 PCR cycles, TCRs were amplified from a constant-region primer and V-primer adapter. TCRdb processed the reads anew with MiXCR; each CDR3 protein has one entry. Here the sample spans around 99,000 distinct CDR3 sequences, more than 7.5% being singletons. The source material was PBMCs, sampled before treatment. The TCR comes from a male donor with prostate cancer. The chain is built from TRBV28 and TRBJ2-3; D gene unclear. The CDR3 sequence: CASSMGTDTQYF. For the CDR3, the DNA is TGTGCCAGCAGCATGGGCACAGATACGCAGTATTTT.